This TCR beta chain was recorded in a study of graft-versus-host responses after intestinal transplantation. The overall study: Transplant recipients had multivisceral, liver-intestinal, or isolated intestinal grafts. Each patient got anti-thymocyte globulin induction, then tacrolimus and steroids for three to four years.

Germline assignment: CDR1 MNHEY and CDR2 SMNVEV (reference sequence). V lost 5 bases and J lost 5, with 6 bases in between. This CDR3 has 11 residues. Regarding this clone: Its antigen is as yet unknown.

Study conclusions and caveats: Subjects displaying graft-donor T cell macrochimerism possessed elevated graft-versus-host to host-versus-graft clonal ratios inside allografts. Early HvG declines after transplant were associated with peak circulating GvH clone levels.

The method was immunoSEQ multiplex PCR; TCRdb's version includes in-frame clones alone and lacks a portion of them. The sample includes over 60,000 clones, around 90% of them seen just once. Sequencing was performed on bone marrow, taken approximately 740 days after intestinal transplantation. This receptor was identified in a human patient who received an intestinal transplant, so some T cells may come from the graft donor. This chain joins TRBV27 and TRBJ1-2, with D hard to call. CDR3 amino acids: CASSTGYGYTF. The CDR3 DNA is TGTGCCAGCAGTACGGGATATGGCTACACCTTC.